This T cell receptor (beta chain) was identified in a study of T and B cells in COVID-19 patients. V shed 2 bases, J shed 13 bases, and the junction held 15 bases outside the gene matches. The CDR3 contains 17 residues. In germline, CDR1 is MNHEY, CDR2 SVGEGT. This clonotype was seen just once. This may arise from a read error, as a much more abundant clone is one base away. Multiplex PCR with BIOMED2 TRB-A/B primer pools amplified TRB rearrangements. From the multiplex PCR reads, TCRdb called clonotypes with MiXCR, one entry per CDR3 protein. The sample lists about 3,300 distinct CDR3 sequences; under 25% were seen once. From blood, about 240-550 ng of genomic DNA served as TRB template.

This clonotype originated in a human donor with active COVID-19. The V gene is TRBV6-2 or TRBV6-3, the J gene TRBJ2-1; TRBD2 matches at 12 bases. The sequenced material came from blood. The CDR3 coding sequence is TGTGCCAGCAGTTACGCCCTAGCGGGGGGGCCGGAGGAGACCCAGTTCTTC. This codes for CASSYALAGGPEETQFF.